This entry lists 4 T cell receptor beta chains sequenced from one sample in a study of human T cells and chemical hapten exposure. TCRdb called the RACE reads again in MiXCR, with one record for every CDR3 protein. The table includes 75,000 to 80,000 distinct CDR3 sequences, 8.5% to 10% detected once. Documented time point: healthy volunteer bleed at 6 weeks. It was from unfractionated whole blood that total RNA was extracted. Sequencing was performed on whole blood. The source is a female donor in good health. Some clones in this sample may be carry-over from other donors' samples.

The table lists this clonotype with a few counts. V usage is TRBV7-2 and J usage is TRBJ1-4; D is unclear. Germline CDR1 and CDR2: SGHTA and FQGNSA. Trimming removed 5 bases at V and 15 bases at J, with 25 bases between. This CDR3 spans 15 amino acids. CDR3 in amino acids: CASSPKVPTNGNLFF. Written as DNA, the CDR3 is TGTGCCAGCAGCCCAAAGGTCCCCACAAACGGAAATTTGTTTTTT.

This clonotype appeared a few times. The V call is TRBV12-3 or TRBV12-4, the J call TRBJ2-2; D may be TRBD2 (7 bases). CDR3 size: 19 residues. V shed 6 bases and J shed 7 bases, with 30 bases lying between them. In nucleotides, the CDR3 is TGTGCCAGCAGATCCCACCGGCGGGGGCTAGGACTCCCCGGCGGGGAGCTGTTTTTT. Encoded protein: CASRSHRRGLGLPGGELFF.

A remark on this clonotype: Given a much more abundant clone one base away, this may be a read error. The chain uses TRBV12-5 and TRBJ1-1; maybe TRBD1 (6 bases). CDR1 and CDR2 (germline): LGHNT, FRNRAP. This CDR3 is 13 amino acids long. The CDR3 DNA is TGTACTAGTGGCCCACAGGGCAGCACTGAAGCTTTCTTT. It is translated as CTSGPQGSTEAFF.

J is TRBJ1-4 and V is TRBV7-9, with 11 bases lining up with TRBD1. The CDR3 extends over 15 amino acids. CDR1 and CDR2 (germline): SEHNR, FQNEAQ (reference sequence). Unmatched junction bases numbered 3, after V lost 3 bases and J lost 6 bases. CDR3 sequence: CASSLLGQGDEKLFF. As DNA, the CDR3 is TGTGCCAGCAGCTTGTTGGGACAGGGGGATGAAAAACTGTTTTTT.